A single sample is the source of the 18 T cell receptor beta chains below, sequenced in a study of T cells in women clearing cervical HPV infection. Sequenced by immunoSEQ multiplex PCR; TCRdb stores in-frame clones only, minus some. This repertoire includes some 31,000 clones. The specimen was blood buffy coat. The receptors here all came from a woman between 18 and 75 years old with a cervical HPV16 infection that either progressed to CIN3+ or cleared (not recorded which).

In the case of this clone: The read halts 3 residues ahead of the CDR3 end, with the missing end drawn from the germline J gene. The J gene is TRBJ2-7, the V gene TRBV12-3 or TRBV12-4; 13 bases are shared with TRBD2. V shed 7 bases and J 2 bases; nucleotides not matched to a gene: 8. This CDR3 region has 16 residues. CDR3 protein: CASTHTSGRAPYEQYF. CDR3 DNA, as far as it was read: TGTGCCAGCACCCACACTAGCGGGAGGGCCCCCTACGAG.

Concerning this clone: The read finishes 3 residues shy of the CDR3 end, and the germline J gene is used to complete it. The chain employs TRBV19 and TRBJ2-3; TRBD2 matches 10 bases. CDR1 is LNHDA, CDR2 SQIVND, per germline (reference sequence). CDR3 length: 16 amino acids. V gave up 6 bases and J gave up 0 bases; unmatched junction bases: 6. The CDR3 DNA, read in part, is TGTGCCAGTAGACTAGCGGGGTATTCTAGCACAGATACG. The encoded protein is CASRLAGYSSTDT. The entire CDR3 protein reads CASRLAGYSSTDTQYF.

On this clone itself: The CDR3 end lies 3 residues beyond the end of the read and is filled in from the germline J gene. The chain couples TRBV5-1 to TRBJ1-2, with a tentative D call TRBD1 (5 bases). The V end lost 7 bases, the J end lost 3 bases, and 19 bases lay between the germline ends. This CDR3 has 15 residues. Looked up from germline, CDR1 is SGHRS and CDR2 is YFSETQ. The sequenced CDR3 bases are TGCGCCAGCCGGACGGGGGTCGGGGAGGACTATGGC. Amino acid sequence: CASRTGVGEDYG. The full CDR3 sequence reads CASRTGVGEDYGYTF.

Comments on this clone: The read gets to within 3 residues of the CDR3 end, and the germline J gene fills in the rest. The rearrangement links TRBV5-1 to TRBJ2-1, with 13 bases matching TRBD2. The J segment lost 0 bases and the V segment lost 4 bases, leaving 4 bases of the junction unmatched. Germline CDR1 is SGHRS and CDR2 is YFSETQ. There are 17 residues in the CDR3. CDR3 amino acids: CASSGGTSGASYNEQFF. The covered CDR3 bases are TGCGCCAGCAGCGGCGGGACTAGCGGGGCCTCCTACAATGAG.

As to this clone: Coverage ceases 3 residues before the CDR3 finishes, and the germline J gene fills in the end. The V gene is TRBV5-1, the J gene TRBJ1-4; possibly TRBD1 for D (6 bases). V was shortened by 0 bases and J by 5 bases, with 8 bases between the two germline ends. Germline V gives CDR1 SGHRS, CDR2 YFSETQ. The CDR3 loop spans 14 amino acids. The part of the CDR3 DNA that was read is TGCGCCAGCAGCTTGGCAGGGGCCAATGAAAAA. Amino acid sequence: CASSLAGANEK. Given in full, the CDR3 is CASSLAGANEKLFF.

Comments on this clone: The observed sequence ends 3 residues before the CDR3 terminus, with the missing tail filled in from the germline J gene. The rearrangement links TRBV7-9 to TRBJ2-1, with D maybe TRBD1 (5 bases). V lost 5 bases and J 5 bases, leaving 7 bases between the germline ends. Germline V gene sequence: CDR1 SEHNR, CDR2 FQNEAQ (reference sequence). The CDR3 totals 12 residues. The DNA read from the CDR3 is TGTGCCAGCAGCCCACAGGACAATGAG. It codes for CASSPQDNE. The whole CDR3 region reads CASSPQDNEQFF.

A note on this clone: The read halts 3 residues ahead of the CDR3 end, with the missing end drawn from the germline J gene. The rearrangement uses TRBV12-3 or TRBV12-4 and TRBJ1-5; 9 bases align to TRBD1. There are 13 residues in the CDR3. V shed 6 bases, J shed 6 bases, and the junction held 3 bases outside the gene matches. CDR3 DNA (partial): TGTGCCAGCAGCCAGGACAGGGGTCAGCCC. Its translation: CASSQDRGQP. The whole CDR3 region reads CASSQDRGQPQHF.

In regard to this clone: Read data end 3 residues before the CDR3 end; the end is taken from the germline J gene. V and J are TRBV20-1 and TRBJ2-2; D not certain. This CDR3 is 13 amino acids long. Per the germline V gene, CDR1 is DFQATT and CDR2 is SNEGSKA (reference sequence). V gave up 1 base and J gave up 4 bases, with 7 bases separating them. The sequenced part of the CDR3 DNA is TGCAGTGCTAGAGTGACGGGCACCGGGGAG. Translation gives CSARVTGTGE. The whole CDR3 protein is CSARVTGTGELFF.

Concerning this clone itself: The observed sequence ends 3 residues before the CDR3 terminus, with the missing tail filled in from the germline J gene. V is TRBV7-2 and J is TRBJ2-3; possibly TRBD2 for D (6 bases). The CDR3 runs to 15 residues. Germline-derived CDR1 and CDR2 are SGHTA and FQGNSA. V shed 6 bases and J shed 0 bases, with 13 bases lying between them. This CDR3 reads CASSFDGGSTDTQYF. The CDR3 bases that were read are TGTGCCAGCAGTTTTGACGGGGGAAGCACAGATACG.

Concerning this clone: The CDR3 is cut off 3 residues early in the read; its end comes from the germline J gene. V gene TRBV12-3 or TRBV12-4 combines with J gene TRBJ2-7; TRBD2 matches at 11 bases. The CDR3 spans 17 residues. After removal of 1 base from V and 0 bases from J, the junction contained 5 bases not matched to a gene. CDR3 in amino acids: CASSLGTSGPRSYEQYF. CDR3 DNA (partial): TGTGCCAGCAGTTTAGGGACTAGCGGGCCCCGCTCCTACGAG.

The DNA read from the CDR3 is TGTGCCAGTAGTATCGCGGGACAGGGGGCGGCCGGGGAG. Amino acids: CASSIAGQGAAGE. The complete CDR3 reads CASSIAGQGAAGELFF. The chain recombines TRBV19 with TRBJ2-2; 12 bases are a match to TRBD1. The read ends 3 residues before the CDR3 terminus; that terminus is restored from the germline J gene. CDR1 and CDR2 from the germline V gene are LNHDA and SQIVND (reference sequence). CDR3 length: 16 amino acids. The V and J ends lost 3 bases and 6 bases, in that order; junction bases with no gene match: 5.

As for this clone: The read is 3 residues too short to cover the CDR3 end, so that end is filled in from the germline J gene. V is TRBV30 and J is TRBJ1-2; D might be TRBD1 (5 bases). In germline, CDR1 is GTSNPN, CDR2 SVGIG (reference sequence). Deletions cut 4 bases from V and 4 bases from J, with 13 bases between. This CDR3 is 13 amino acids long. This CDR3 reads CAWTVNGAYGYTF. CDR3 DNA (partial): TGTGCCTGGACCGTTAATGGGGCCTATGGC.

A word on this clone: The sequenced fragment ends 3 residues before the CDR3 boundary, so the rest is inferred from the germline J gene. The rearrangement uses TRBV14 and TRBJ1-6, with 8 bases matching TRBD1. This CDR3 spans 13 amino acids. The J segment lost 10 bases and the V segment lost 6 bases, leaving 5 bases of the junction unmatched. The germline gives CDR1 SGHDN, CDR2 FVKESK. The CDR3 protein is CASRGTGGSPLHF. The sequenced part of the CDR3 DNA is TGTGCCAGCAGGGGGACAGGAGGCTCACCC.

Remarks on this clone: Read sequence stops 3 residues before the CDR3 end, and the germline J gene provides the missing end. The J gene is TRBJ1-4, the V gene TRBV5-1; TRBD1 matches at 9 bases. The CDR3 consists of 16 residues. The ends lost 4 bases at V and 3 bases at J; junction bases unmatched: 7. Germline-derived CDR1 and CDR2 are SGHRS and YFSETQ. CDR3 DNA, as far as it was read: TGCGCCAGCAGCAGGGGGACAGGGTCGGCTAATGAAAAA. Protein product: CASSRGTGSANEK. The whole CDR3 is CASSRGTGSANEKLFF. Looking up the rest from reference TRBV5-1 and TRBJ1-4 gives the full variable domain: KAGVTQTPRYLIKTRGQQVTLSCSPISGHRSVSWYQQTPGQGLQFLFEYFSETQRNKGNFPGRFSGRQFSNSRSEMNVSTLELGDSALYLCASSRGTGSANEKLFFGSGTQLSVL.

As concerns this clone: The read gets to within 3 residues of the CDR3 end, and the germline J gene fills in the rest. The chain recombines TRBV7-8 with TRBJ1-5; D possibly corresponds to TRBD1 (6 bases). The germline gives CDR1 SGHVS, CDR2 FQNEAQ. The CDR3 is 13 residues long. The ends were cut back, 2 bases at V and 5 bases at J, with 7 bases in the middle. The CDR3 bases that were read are TGTGCCAGCAGCTTAAACAGGGATCAGCCC. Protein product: CASSLNRDQP. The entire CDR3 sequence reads CASSLNRDQPQHF.

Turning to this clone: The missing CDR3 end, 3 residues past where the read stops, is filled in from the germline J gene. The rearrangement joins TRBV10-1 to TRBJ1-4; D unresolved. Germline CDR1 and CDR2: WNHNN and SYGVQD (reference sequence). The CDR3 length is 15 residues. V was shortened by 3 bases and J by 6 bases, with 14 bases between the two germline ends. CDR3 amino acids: CASSDGQPRDEKLFF. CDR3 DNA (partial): TGCGCCAGCAGTGATGGCCAACCTCGGGATGAAAAA.

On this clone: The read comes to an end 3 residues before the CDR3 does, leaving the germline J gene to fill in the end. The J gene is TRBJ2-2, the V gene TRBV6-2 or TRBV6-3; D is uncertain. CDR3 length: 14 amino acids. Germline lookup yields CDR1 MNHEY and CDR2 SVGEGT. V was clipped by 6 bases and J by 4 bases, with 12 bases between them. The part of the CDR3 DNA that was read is TGTGCCAGCAGGGTATTAGAGAGCACCGGGGAG. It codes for CASRVLESTGE. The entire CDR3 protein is CASRVLESTGELFF.

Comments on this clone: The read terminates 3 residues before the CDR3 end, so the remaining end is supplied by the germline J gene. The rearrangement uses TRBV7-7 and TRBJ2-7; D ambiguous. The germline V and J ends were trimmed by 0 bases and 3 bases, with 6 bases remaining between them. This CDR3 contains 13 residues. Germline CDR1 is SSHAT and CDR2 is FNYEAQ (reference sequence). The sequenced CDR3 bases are TGTGCCAGCAGCTTAGCGGCAGGCTACGAG. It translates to CASSLAAGYE. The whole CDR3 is CASSLAAGYEQYF.